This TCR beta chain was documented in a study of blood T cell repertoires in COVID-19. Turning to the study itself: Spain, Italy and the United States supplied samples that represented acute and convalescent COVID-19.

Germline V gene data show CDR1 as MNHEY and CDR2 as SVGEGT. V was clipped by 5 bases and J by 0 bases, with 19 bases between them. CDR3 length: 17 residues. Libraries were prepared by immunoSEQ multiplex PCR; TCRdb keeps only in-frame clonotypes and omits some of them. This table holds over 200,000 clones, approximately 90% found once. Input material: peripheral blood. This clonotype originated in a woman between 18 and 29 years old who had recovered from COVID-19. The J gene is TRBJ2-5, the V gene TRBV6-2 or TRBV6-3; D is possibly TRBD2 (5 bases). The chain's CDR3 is CASSNRLLAGDQETQYF. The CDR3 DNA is TGTGCCAGCAGTAATCGGTTACTGGCGGGTGACCAAGAGACCCAGTACTTC.